The 9 T cell receptor beta chains given below trace back to one sample, sequenced in a study of blood T cell repertoires in COVID-19. Measured with immunoSEQ multiplex PCR; TCRdb has only the in-frame clones, and not every one. This table has some 300,000 clones, approximately 88% appearing once. Sequencing was performed on peripheral blood. All receptors come from a woman aged 25 to 45 who had recovered from COVID-19.

The V call is TRBV12-3 or TRBV12-4, the J call TRBJ2-1, with D maybe TRBD1 (5 bases). The CDR3 loop spans 13 amino acids. The V gene lost 2 bases and the J gene lost 8 bases, with 10 bases spanning the gap. In DNA, the CDR3 is TGTGCCAGCAGTTTATACAGGCCGGATGAGCAGTTCTTC. Translation gives CASSLYRPDEQFF.

This chain links TRBV3-1 (or the pseudogene TRBV3-2) with TRBJ2-1, with no clear D. The CDR3 is 13 residues long. V gave up 6 bases and J gave up 7 bases, with 13 bases separating them. Germline V CDR1 and CDR2: LGHDT, YNNKEL (reference sequence). In DNA, the CDR3 is TGTGCCAGCAGTTCCTCTCCGGGTAATGAGCAGTTCTTC. Residues: CASSSSPGNEQFF.

V and J are TRBV6-6 and TRBJ2-3; TRBD2 matches at 15 bases. Germline lookup yields CDR1 MNHNY and CDR2 SVGAGI (reference sequence). V was clipped by 5 bases and J by 6 bases; unmatched bases: 9. The CDR3 runs to 17 residues. The CDR3 sequence: CASSPREGLAGGDTQYF. The CDR3 DNA follows: TGTGCCAGCAGTCCGAGGGAAGGACTAGCGGGGGGGGATACGCAGTATTTT.

This chain uses TRBV6-1 with TRBJ1-2; 7 bases align to TRBD1. The germline gives CDR1 MNHNS, CDR2 SASEGT. The CDR3 totals 15 residues. V shed 1 base, J shed 4 bases, and the junction held 6 bases outside the gene matches. The CDR3 nucleotides read TGTGCCAGCAGTGAAGTAGGTGGGACAGCCTATGGCTACACCTTC. Amino acids: CASSEVGGTAYGYTF.

This rearrangement joins TRBV7-9 to TRBJ1-2; 9 nucleotides align to TRBD1. The trim removed 5 bases at V and 2 bases at J, leaving 6 bases unmatched. The germline gives CDR1 SEHNR, CDR2 FQNEAQ (reference sequence). The CDR3 is 15 residues long. CDR3 region: CASSRGTGSNYGYTF. The CDR3, as DNA: TGTGCCAGCAGCAGAGGGACAGGGTCGAACTATGGCTACACCTTC.

The rearrangement uses TRBV10-3 and TRBJ2-5; D might be TRBD1 (6 bases). There are 12 residues in the CDR3. V was clipped by 6 bases and J by 3 bases, with 8 bases between them. Germline V CDR1 and CDR2: ENHRY, SYGVKD. The CDR3 region is CAIRGGEETQYF. The CDR3 nucleotides read TGTGCCATCAGAGGGGGTGAAGAGACCCAGTACTTC.

In this sample, this clone turned up many times. The rearrangement links TRBV5-4 to TRBJ2-7; 7 nucleotides match TRBD1. Per the germline V gene, CDR1 is SGHNT and CDR2 is YYREEE (reference sequence). This CDR3 has 13 amino acids. Trimming took 4 bases from V and 3 from J; bases not matched to a gene: 4. In nucleotides, the CDR3 is TGTGCCAGCAGCCGAGGACAGGTCTACGAGCAGTACTTC. Translated, it gives CASSRGQVYEQYF.

A few counts support this clone. J is TRBJ1-5 and V is TRBV19, with TRBD1 identical over 7 bases. There are 14 residues in the CDR3. After removal of 5 bases from V and 6 bases from J, the junction contained 7 bases not matched to a gene. CDR1 is LNHDA, CDR2 SQIVND, per germline (reference sequence). CDR3 sequence reads: CASSVNRGGQPQHF. The CDR3, as DNA: TGTGCCAGTAGTGTTAACAGGGGAGGTCAGCCCCAGCATTTT.

This chain uses TRBV19 with TRBJ2-1; 10 bases line up with TRBD2. J gave up 3 bases and V 3 bases, and 8 bases lay outside the gene matches. From germline, CDR1 is LNHDA and CDR2 SQIVND (reference sequence). The CDR3 has 17 residues. Here the CDR3 DNA reads TGTGCCAGTAGTATTCGGCTAGCGGGGGTTATCTACAATGAGCAGTTCTTC. It encodes CASSIRLAGVIYNEQFF.